This T cell receptor (beta chain) was sequenced in a study of shared clonotypes between healthy human individuals. General study results and limits: Researchers sampled blood only, noting tissue repertoires likely differ.

The CDR3 is made up of 12 amino acids. The V gene's germline CDR1 is SEHNR and CDR2 FQNEAQ (reference sequence). Trimming left V 4 bases short and J 0 bases short, with 3 bases between. Sequenced by immunoSEQ multiplex PCR; TCRdb stores in-frame clones only, minus some. This sample carries approximately 720,000 clones, less than 80% of them seen once, and the ten largest clones take approximately 1.8%. A remark on this clone: Its antigen is as yet unknown.

Material: memory CD4+ T cells sorted from blood. The subset: CD45RA-negative fraction. This chain connects TRBV7-9 to TRBJ1-1; no reliable D call. This sequence was found in a woman in her 30s in good health. Here the CDR3 reads CASSSVNTEAFF. In DNA, the CDR3 is TGTGCCAGCAGCTCGGTGAACACTGAAGCTTTCTTT.